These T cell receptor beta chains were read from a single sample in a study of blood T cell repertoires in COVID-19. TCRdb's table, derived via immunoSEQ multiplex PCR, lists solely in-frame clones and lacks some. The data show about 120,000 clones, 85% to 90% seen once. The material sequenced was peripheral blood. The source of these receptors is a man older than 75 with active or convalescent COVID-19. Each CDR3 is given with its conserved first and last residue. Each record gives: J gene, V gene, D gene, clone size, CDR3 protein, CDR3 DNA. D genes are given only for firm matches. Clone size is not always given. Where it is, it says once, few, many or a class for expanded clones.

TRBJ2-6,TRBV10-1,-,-,CASSVQQALIMIGTLTGANVLTF,TGCGCCAGCAGTGTTCAACAGGCCCTAATCATGATCGGTACCTTGACTGGGGCCAACGTCCTGACTTTC
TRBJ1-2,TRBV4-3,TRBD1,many,CASSQDLHPGQGFYGYTF,TGCGCCAGCAGCCAAGACCTCCACCCGGGACAGGGGTTCTATGGCTACACCTTC
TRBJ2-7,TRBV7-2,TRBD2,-,CASSLARTSGSEAYEQYF,TGTGCCAGCAGCTTAGCTAGGACTAGCGGGAGTGAGGCCTACGAGCAGTACTTC
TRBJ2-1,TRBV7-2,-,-,CASSSVSPSYNEQFF,TGTGCCAGCAGCTCGGTAAGCCCCTCCTACAATGAGCAGTTCTTC
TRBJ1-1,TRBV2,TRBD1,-,CASTEWGQGTEAFF,TGTGCCAGCACGGAGTGGGGACAGGGTACTGAAGCTTTCTTT
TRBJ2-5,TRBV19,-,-,CASSVVIGGETQYF,TGTGCCAGTAGTGTCGTAATTGGAGGCGAGACCCAGTACTTC
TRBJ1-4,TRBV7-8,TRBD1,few,CASSLYIGTVNEKLFF,TGTGCCAGCAGCTTATATATCGGGACAGTTAATGAAAAACTGTTTTTT
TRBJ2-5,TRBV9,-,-,CASSVDPPGQGMETQYF,TGTGCCAGCAGCGTAGACCCTCCCGGACAAGGGATGGAGACCCAGTACTTC
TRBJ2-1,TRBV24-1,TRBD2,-,CATSDPLPSGLYNEQFF,TGTGCCACCAGTGATCCCCTGCCTAGCGGGCTATACAATGAGCAGTTCTTC
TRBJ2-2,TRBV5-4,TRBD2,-,CASSFLLLAENTGELFF,TGTGCCAGCAGCTTTTTACTCCTAGCGGAGAACACCGGGGAGCTGTTTTTT
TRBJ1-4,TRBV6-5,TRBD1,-,CASSILQGAGEKLFF,TGTGCCAGCTCTATTCTACAGGGGGCGGGGGAAAAACTGTTTTTT
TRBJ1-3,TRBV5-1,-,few,CASSGGAGNTIYF,TGCGCCAGCAGCGGGGGGGCTGGAAACACCATATATTTT
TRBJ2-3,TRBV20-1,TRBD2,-,CSASGLAGGLLGTDTQYF,TGCAGTGCTAGTGGACTAGCGGGGGGCTTACTAGGGACAGATACGCAGTATTTT
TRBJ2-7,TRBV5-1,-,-,CASSFEPESYEQYF,TGCGCCAGCAGTTTCGAGCCCGAGTCCTACGAGCAGTACTTC
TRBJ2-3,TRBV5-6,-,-,CASSFAPTGTDTQYF,TGTGCCAGCAGCTTTGCCCCCACAGGGACAGATACGCAGTATTTT
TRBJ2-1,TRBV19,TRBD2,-,CASSGSRTSGSNEQFF,TGTGCCAGTAGTGGGTCTCGGACTAGCGGGAGCAATGAGCAGTTCTTC
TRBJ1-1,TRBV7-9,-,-,CASSQRGRNTEAFF,TGTGCCAGCAGTCAAAGAGGCAGGAACACTGAAGCTTTCTTT
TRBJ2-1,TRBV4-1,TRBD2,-,CASSQERAGTSLIF,TGCGCCAGCAGCCAAGAGCGGGCCGGGACTAGCCTCATCTTC
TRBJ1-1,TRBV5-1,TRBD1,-,CASSWGTGVTEAFF,TGCGCCAGCAGCTGGGGGACAGGGGTCACTGAAGCTTTCTTT
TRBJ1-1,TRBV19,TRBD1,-,CASRGQGALGAFF,TGTGCCAGTCGGGGACAGGGGGCATTAGGAGCTTTCTTT
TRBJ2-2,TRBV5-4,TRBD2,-,CASSPSASGNTGELFF,TGTGCCAGCAGCCCGTCGGCTAGCGGCAACACCGGGGAGCTGTTTTTT
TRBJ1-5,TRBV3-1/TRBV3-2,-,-,CASSQVGGAGQPQHF,TGTGCCAGCAGCCAAGTCGGGGGGGCGGGTCAGCCCCAGCATTTT
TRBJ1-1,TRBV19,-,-,CASSKGQRPNTEAFF,TGTGCCAGTAGTAAAGGACAGAGGCCGAACACTGAAGCTTTCTTT
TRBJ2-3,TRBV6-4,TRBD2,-,CASSQGLVGTDTQYF,TGTGCCAGCAGCCAAGGACTAGTTGGCACAGATACGCAGTATTTT
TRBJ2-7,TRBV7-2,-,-,CASSLALSNEQYF,TGTGCCAGCAGCTTAGCGTTGTCCAACGAGCAGTACTTC